The clone carrying this T cell receptor (beta chain) was found a few times. The data derive from a study of human T cells and chemical hapten exposure. Time point given: patch test 3, about 24 weeks after DPC sensitization. Treatment in this sample: therapeutic diphenylcyclopropenone sensitization with weekly scalp DPC. One entry per CDR3 protein results from TCRdb running MiXCR on the RACE reads. The repertoire holds 180,000 or so distinct CDR3 sequences, with more than 20% as singletons. V was pared by 0 bases and J by 1 base, with 0 bases of the junction left unmatched. This CDR3 region has 13 residues. The germline gives CDR1 SQVTM, CDR2 ANQGSEA.

The clonotype comes from a woman aged 40 to 50 with alopecia areata. Some clones in this sample may be carry-over from other donors' samples. The sample in question was whole blood, obtained in connection with sensitization to the hapten diphenylcyclopropenone (DPC). V usage is TRBV29-1 and J usage is TRBJ2-7; the match to TRBD1 covers 7 bases. The CDR3 region is CSVEEGQSYEQYF. In nucleotides, the CDR3 is TGCAGCGTTGAAGAGGGACAGTCCTACGAGCAGTACTTC.